A single sample is the source of the 18 T cell receptor beta chains below, sequenced in a study of cytomegalovirus exposure and HLA in healthy donors. PCR employed 60 Vbeta and 13 Jbeta primers. TCRdb's table, derived via immunoSEQ multiplex PCR, lists solely in-frame clones and lacks some. Among 150,000 to 200,000 clones listed, around 82% were seen once. The specimen sequenced was PBMCs. The receptors were gathered from a young man in good health and CMV-seronegative.

The J gene is TRBJ2-7, the V gene TRBV10-3, with 11 bases matching TRBD1. CDR1 and CDR2 from the germline V gene are ENHRY and SYGVKD. V dropped 7 bases and J dropped 5; count of bases not matched to a gene: 7. The CDR3 is made up of 14 amino acids. CDR3 coding DNA: TGTGCCATCACGGACAGGGGGCAGGTCAACGAGCAGTACTTC. Translating gives CAITDRGQVNEQYF.

The rearrangement joins TRBV5-4 to TRBJ2-7; 16 bases agree with TRBD2. The germline V gene encodes CDR1 SGHNT and CDR2 YYREEE (reference sequence). The CDR3 length is 16 residues. The ends lost 3 bases at V and 2 bases at J; junction bases unmatched: 2. CDR3 nucleotides: TGTGCCAGCAGCTCTGGGACTAGCGGGGGGGCCTACGAGCAGTACTTC. It codes for CASSSGTSGGAYEQYF.

V gene TRBV30 combines with J gene TRBJ2-5; D perhaps matches TRBD2 (6 bases). The CDR3 consists of 13 residues. Germline CDR1 is GTSNPN and CDR2 is SVGIG (reference sequence). The V end was cut by 3 bases, the J end by 4 bases, with 12 bases between. The CDR3 nucleotides are TGTGCCTGGAGCACGGTGGAGGGAGAGACCCAGTACTTC. This encodes CAWSTVEGETQYF. The entire variable domain, with the rest obtained from reference TRBV30 and TRBJ2-5, is as follows: SQTIHQWPATLVQPVGSPLSLECTVEGTSNPNLYWYRQAAGRGLQLLFYSVGIGQISSEVPQNLSASRPQDRQFILSSKKLLLSDSGFYLCAWSTVEGETQYFGPGTRLLVL.

The chain recombines TRBV25-1 with TRBJ2-5; tentative D call: TRBD2 (6 bases). The V gene lost 0 bases and the J gene lost 1 base, with 9 bases spanning the gap. Germline V gene lookup returns CDR1 MGHDK and CDR2 SYGVNS. The CDR3 is made up of 15 amino acids. As DNA, the CDR3 is TGTGCCAGCAGTGAATATCGGGACTCCCAAGAGACCCAGTACTTC. This gives the protein CASSEYRDSQETQYF.

This chain links TRBV9 with TRBJ2-2; 7 bases match TRBD1. The germline V gene encodes CDR1 SGDLS and CDR2 YYNGEE. The CDR3 extends over 17 amino acids. V lost 8 bases and J lost 0; bases outside the gene matches: 13. The CDR3 reads CASNAGGYASNTGELFF. The CDR3 bases are TGTGCCAGTAACGCAGGGGGTTACGCTTCGAACACCGGGGAGCTGTTTTTT.

This chain links TRBV13 with TRBJ2-5; 12 bases are shared with TRBD2. Judging by the DNA end, TRBJ2-7 fits better; the J call may be wrong. The CDR3 extends over 18 amino acids. Germline assignment: CDR1 PRHDT and CDR2 FYEKMQ (reference sequence). For the CDR3, the DNA is TGTGCCAGCAGCAAAGGGTCTAGCGGGAGGGCCGCGCCCTACGAGCAGTACTTC. Amino acids: CASSKGSSGRAAPYEQYF.

This chain uses TRBV15 with TRBJ2-7; 12 bases agree with TRBD2. V lost 0 bases to trimming and J lost 6 bases; unmatched junction nucleotides: 9. There are 17 residues in the CDR3. Germline V CDR1 and CDR2: LNHNV, YYDKDF (reference sequence). The chain's CDR3 is CATSRDRPELAGGEQYF. The CDR3 region has the DNA TGTGCCACCAGCAGAGATCGTCCTGAACTAGCGGGAGGCGAGCAGTACTTC.

The chain joins TRBV14 to TRBJ2-1; 8 bases match TRBD1. CDR1 and CDR2 (germline): SGHDN, FVKESK. V gave up 4 bases and J gave up 5 bases; unmatched junction bases: 4. The CDR3 runs to 14 residues. The CDR3 reads CASSRPGGHNEQFF. In DNA form, the CDR3 reads TGTGCCAGCAGCCGGCCAGGGGGCCACAATGAGCAGTTCTTC.

The chain uses TRBV4-3 and TRBJ2-1, with D hard to call. V dropped 1 base and J dropped 4 bases, with 5 bases sitting between them. From germline, CDR1 is LGHNA and CDR2 YSLEER. The CDR3 runs to 13 residues. The CDR3 loop is CASSQVLYNEQFF. CDR3 DNA sequence: TGCGCCAGCAGCCAAGTCCTGTACAATGAGCAGTTCTTC.

The chain links TRBV18 to TRBJ1-2, with D unresolved. Trimming shortened V by 3 bases and J by 6 bases, and 14 bases separated the two germline ends. Germline CDR1 is KGHSH and CDR2 is LQKENI. The CDR3 runs to 14 residues. The CDR3 spells CASSPNLAGNGYTF. For the CDR3, the DNA is TGTGCCAGCTCACCCAACCTAGCGGGGAATGGCTACACCTTC.

The V gene is TRBV7-9, the J gene TRBJ2-1; D perhaps matches TRBD1 (5 bases). CDR3 length: 14 residues. V was trimmed by 5 bases and J by 5 bases, leaving 13 bases between them. Per germline, CDR1 SEHNR and CDR2 FQNEAQ (reference sequence). Written as DNA, the CDR3 is TGTGCCAGCAGCCCCGTTTTGGGGCACAATGAGCAGTTCTTC. Protein: CASSPVLGHNEQFF. Full variable domain (remainder filled in from reference TRBV7-9 and TRBJ2-1): DTGVSQNPRHKITKRGQNVTFRCDPISEHNRLYWYRQTLGQGPEFLTYFQNEAQLEKSRLLSDRFSAERPKGSFSTLEIQRTEQGDSAMYLCASSPVLGHNEQFFGPGTRLTVL.

This chain connects TRBV7-2 to TRBJ2-3; 8 bases fit TRBD1. The V and J ends lost 5 bases and 1 base, in that order; junction bases with no gene match: 2. The CDR3 is 14 amino acids. Germline values: CDR1 SGHTA, CDR2 FQGNSA. CDR3 amino acids: CASSLTGGTDTQYF. CDR3 coding DNA: TGTGCCAGCAGCCTGACAGGGGGCACAGATACGCAGTATTTT.

CDR3 coding DNA: TGTGCCAGCAGCTTCATCTCTCGGGACTATCCGTACCAAGAGACCCAGTACTTC. Its protein is CASSFISRDYPYQETQYF. The rearrangement uses TRBV7-2 and TRBJ2-5; 7 bases match TRBD2. The CDR3 has 18 amino acids. The J segment lost 0 bases and the V segment lost 3 bases, leaving 13 bases of the junction unmatched. Germline assignment: CDR1 SGHTA and CDR2 FQGNSA.

J is TRBJ2-7 and V is TRBV11-2, with 8 bases identical to TRBD2. The J segment lost 12 bases and the V segment lost 4 bases, leaving 14 bases of the junction unmatched. CDR1 is SGHAT and CDR2 is FQNNGV in the germline V gene. This CDR3 has 14 amino acids. CDR3 coding DNA: TGTGCCAGCAGCTCTAACGCGGGGGGACTAGAAGTGTACTTC. Translation: CASSSNAGGLEVYF.

V gene TRBV5-1 combines with J gene TRBJ2-7, with D hard to call. Germline V gene lookup returns CDR1 SGHRS and CDR2 YFSETQ. V lost 6 bases to trimming and J lost 2 bases, with 12 bases between them. CDR3 length: 13 amino acids. Here the CDR3 DNA reads TGCGCCAGCACCAACACCCACCCCTACGAGCAGTACTTC. It yields the protein CASTNTHPYEQYF.

This chain joins TRBV12-5 and TRBJ1-4; 7 bases match TRBD1. Losses at the gene ends were 0 bases for V and 3 bases for J; bases not matched to a gene: 4. CDR1 and CDR2 from the germline V gene are LGHNT and FRNRAP. The CDR3 covers 16 residues. The CDR3 protein is CASGLVRTGPNEKLFF. Written as DNA, the CDR3 is TGTGCTAGTGGTTTGGTCCGGACAGGACCTAATGAAAAACTGTTTTTT.

The J gene is TRBJ1-2, the V gene TRBV7-2; D gene unclear. CDR3 length: 14 amino acids. V lost 1 base and J 4 bases, leaving 10 bases between the germline ends. Germline V gene lookup returns CDR1 SGHTA and CDR2 FQGNSA. The CDR3 loop reads CASSLVTELYGYTF. CDR3 nucleotide sequence: TGTGCCAGCAGCTTAGTAACAGAACTCTATGGCTACACCTTC.

This clone was seen only once. The chain is built from TRBV4-3 and TRBJ2-2; TRBD1 is a possible D gene (5 bases). The CDR3 is 13 amino acids. Germline V CDR1 and CDR2: LGHNA, YSLEER. V was cut by 7 bases and J by 0 bases, with 6 bases left in between. The CDR3 sequence: CASKTANTGELFF. CDR3 sequence (DNA): TGCGCCAGCAAGACAGCGAACACCGGGGAGCTGTTTTTT.